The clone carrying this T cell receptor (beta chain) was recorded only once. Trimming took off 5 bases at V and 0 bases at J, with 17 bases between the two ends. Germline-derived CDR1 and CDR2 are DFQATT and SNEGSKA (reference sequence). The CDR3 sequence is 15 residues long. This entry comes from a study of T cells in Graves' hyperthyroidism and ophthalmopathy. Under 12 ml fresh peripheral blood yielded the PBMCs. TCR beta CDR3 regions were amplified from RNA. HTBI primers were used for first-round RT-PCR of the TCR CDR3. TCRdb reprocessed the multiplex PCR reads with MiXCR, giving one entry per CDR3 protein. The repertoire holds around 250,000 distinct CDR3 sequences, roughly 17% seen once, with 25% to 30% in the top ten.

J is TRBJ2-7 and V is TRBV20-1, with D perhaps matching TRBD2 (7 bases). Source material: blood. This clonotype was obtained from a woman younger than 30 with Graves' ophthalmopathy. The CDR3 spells CSASPAGAISYEQYF. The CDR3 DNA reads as TGCAGTGCTTCACCGGCGGGGGCCATCTCCTACGAGCAGTACTTC.